This TCR beta chain comes out of a study of OX40 agonist ivuxolimab in advanced cancers. The overall study: It was ivuxolimab, an agonistic anti-OX40 (CD134) antibody, that patients were treated with. Three dose-escalation patients had partial responses: one with hepatocellular carcinoma and two with cutaneous melanoma. About 42% of patients had received prior checkpoint inhibitor therapy. General observations from the study: In CD8+ T cells, expanded clones were on average more numerous than in CD4+.

Generated by immunoSEQ multiplex PCR, the TCRdb table keeps only in-frame clones and is missing some. The table lists approximately 90,000 clones, roughly 91% of them singletons, with around 2.6% in the top ten. With respect to this clone: Its antigen is still unknown.

Germline V gives CDR1 WSHSY, CDR2 SAAADI. The CDR3 runs 13 residues. V dropped 2 bases and J dropped 8 bases, with 12 bases sitting between them. V and J are TRBV10-2 and TRBJ1-2; D may be TRBD1 (5 bases). The specimen was CD4+ or CD8+ T cells sorted from blood, collected in a trial of the OX40 agonist ivuxolimab. The TCR originated in an adult with an advanced solid tumor such as melanoma, head and neck, liver or kidney cancer. The CDR3 sequence is CASSEVQGWGYTF. The CDR3 region has the DNA TGCGCCAGCAGTGAGGTCCAGGGCTGGGGCTACACCTTC.